This T cell receptor beta chain was found in a study of blood T cell repertoires in COVID-19. For the study at large: Italy, Spain and the United States were the sources of the convalescent and acute COVID-19 samples.

In terms of age and location, participants ranged from about 18 to 95 years and lived in about 25 US areas. Cohorts were assigned according to the clinical history that participants reported. In the original analysis: The authors estimated nucleated cell counts from reference gene primer amplification. Clones were sequenced by immunoSEQ multiplex PCR, and TCRdb holds only the in-frame ones, with some missing. V and J calls and clone size follow that table, whereas D and trimming were derived from the DNA. The sample lists 210,000 or so clones, about 86% seen once, with more than 8.5% in the top ten. Germline values: CDR1 SEHNR, CDR2 FQNEAQ (reference sequence). V gave up 5 bases and J gave up 2 bases, with 13 bases separating them. CDR3 length equals 15 residues.

Sequencing was performed on PBMCs or T cells enriched from blood (not recorded which). This clonotype was obtained from a woman between 45 and 65 years old with acute COVID-19. The chain recombines TRBV7-9 with TRBJ1-3; possibly TRBD1 for D (5 bases). CDR3 bases: TGTGCCAGCAGCGGTAGAGCAGGGCCTGGAAACACCATATATTTT. Translated: CASSGRAGPGNTIYF.